A single sample is the source of the 31 T cell receptor beta chains below, sequenced in a study of STAT3 mutations in large granular lymphocyte leukemia. The repertoire was sequenced with immunoSEQ multiplex PCR; TCRdb's copy has only in-frame clones and lacks some. Of roughly 10,000 clones in the sample, roughly nine tenths are singletons; the top ten hold 60% to 70%. These receptors have no identified antigens. General study results and limits: Every T-cell large granular lymphocyte leukemia patient had at least one immunodominant TCR beta clonotype.

The sequenced sample was peripheral blood mononuclear cells. Receptors were obtained from a man aged 55 to 70 with T-cell large granular lymphocyte leukemia. Some clones in this sample may be carry-over from other donors' samples.

This chain connects TRBV11-2 to TRBJ2-1; a weak D match, TRBD1 (5 bases). CDR3 length equals 14 residues. The germline V gene has CDR1 SGHAT and CDR2 FQNNGV. The V gene lost 2 bases and the J gene lost 0 bases, with 5 bases spanning the gap. The CDR3 loop is CASSLQGSYNEQFF. The CDR3 bases are TGTGCCAGCAGCTTACAGGGCTCCTACAATGAGCAGTTCTTC. Based on the CDR3 plus reference TRBV11-2 and TRBJ2-1, the full variable domain is EAGVAQSPRYKIIEKRQSVAFWCNPISGHATLYWYQQILGQGPKLLIQFQNNGVVDDSQLPKDRFSAERLKGVDSTLKIQPAKLEDSAVYLCASSLQGSYNEQFFGPGTRLTVL.

CDR3 sequence: CASSSQGGGEQYF. The CDR3 DNA sequence: TGTGCCAGTTCCTCACAGGGAGGGGGCGAGCAGTACTTC. This sequence joins TRBV5-4 and TRBJ2-7, with D perhaps matching TRBD2 (7 bases). CDR1 and CDR2 (germline): SGHNT, YYREEE (reference sequence). This CDR3 is built from 13 residues. V gave up 8 bases and J gave up 6 bases, with 18 bases separating them.

The rearrangement uses TRBV4-2 and TRBJ2-5, with D uncertain. Trimming pared 0 bases from V and 11 bases from J, leaving 19 bases between. The CDR3 loop spans 15 amino acids. Germline V gene sequence: CDR1 LGHNA, CDR2 YNFKEQ. CDR3 region: CASSQDHRVYTEQYF. CDR3 sequence (DNA): TGTGCCAGCAGCCAAGACCATAGGGTCTATACGGAGCAGTACTTC.

This chain joins TRBV7-3 and TRBJ2-3; D gene ambiguous. The germline V and J ends were trimmed by 4 bases and 0 bases, with 5 bases remaining between them. Germline V gene lookup returns CDR1 SGHTA and CDR2 FQGTGA. The CDR3 covers 13 residues. CDR3 sequence reads: CASSSQSTDTQYF. The CDR3 DNA reads as TGTGCCAGCAGCTCACAGAGCACAGATACGCAGTATTTT.

The chain has TRBV7-8 and TRBJ2-3; D is ambiguous. Trimming removed 6 bases at V and 8 bases at J, with 18 bases between. Germline assignment: CDR1 SGHVS and CDR2 FQNEAQ. The CDR3 has 14 residues. This CDR3 is CASRSLISLGTQYF. CDR3 DNA: TGTGCCAGCAGATCCCTAATATCGCTTGGTACGCAGTATTTT.

The chain is built from TRBV5-1 and TRBJ2-5, with no clear D. Germline lookup yields CDR1 SGHRS and CDR2 YFSETQ. CDR3 length: 14 amino acids. V was cut by 0 bases and J by 0 bases, with 6 bases left in between. For the CDR3, the DNA is TGCGCCAGCAGCTTGGCAGGAAACCAAGAGACCCAGTACTTC. As protein: CASSLAGNQETQYF. Full variable domain (missing parts from reference TRBV5-1 and TRBJ2-5): KAGVTQTPRYLIKTRGQQVTLSCSPISGHRSVSWYQQTPGQGLQFLFEYFSETQRNKGNFPGRFSGRQFSNSRSEMNVSTLELGDSALYLCASSLAGNQETQYFGPGTRLLVL.

A single count supports this clone. The chain recombines TRBV5-1 with TRBJ2-7; 11 nucleotides match TRBD1. The CDR3 covers 16 residues. CDR1 and CDR2 from the germline V gene are SGHRS and YFSETQ. Trimming cost V 4 bases and J 6 bases; bases outside gene matches: 12. The CDR3 sequence is CASSQLAGTGGSEQYF. DNA for the CDR3: TGCGCCAGCAGCCAACTAGCAGGGACAGGGGGGAGCGAGCAGTACTTC.

This chain joins TRBV5-1 and TRBJ2-5; 13 nucleotides line up with TRBD2. CDR1 and CDR2 (germline): SGHRS, YFSETQ. Losses at the gene ends were 4 bases for V and 1 base for J; bases not matched to a gene: 13. The CDR3 length is 19 residues. This chain's CDR3 is CASSLSRPGLAGLQETQYF. CDR3 in DNA: TGCGCCAGCAGCCTCTCCCGGCCGGGACTAGCGGGGCTCCAAGAGACCCAGTACTTC.

This chain uses TRBV20-1 with TRBJ2-3; D may be TRBD2 (5 bases). The CDR3 runs to 11 residues. Trimming cost V 3 bases and J 8 bases, with 9 bases left between them. CDR1 DFQATT and CDR2 SNEGSKA come from the germline V gene (reference sequence). CDR3 nucleotides: TGCAGTGCTAGGACTACCCTTACGCAGTATTTT. Amino acids: CSARTTLTQYF.

This sequence joins TRBV6-6 and TRBJ1-5; TRBD1 is a possible D gene (5 bases). Germline V gene data show CDR1 as MNHNY and CDR2 as SVGAGI (reference sequence). The V end lost 2 bases, the J end lost 2 bases, and 7 bases lay between the germline ends. The CDR3 sequence is 14 residues long. CDR3 region: CASSYRGGNQPQHF. The CDR3 nucleotides are TGTGCCAGCAGTTACAGGGGTGGCAATCAGCCCCAGCATTTT.

The chain links TRBV28 to TRBJ2-3; D is uncertain. The CDR3 runs 15 residues. Germline assignment: CDR1 MDHEN and CDR2 SYDVKM. Trimming cost V 4 bases and J 1 base, with 12 bases left between them. The DNA of the CDR3 is TGTGCCAGCAGTTATGCGCAGCCCCGCACAGATACGCAGTATTTT. Translating it yields CASSYAQPRTDTQYF.

Only one count was recorded for this clone. The V call is TRBV7-2, the J call TRBJ2-1; a possible D gene is TRBD1 (6 bases). Trimming stripped 4 bases from V and 0 bases from J, with 10 bases between. Germline CDR1 and CDR2: SGHTA and FQGNSA. The CDR3 runs to 15 residues. In DNA, the CDR3 is TGTGCCAGCAGCTCAACAGGGAGCTCCTACAATGAGCAGTTCTTC. Its translation: CASSSTGSSYNEQFF.

The CDR3 sequence is CASSLGGGLHTDTQYF. CDR3 DNA: TGCGCCAGCAGCTTGGGTGGGGGACTCCACACAGATACGCAGTATTTT. This chain links TRBV5-1 with TRBJ2-3; tentatively, D is TRBD2 (6 bases). The V gene's germline CDR1 is SGHRS and CDR2 YFSETQ. V dropped 0 bases and J dropped 2 bases, with 13 bases sitting between them. This CDR3 has 16 amino acids.

V usage is TRBV5-6 and J usage is TRBJ1-1; D is uncertain. V was shortened by 2 bases and J by 10 bases, with 9 bases between the two germline ends. The CDR3 has 11 amino acids. Germline V CDR1 and CDR2: SGHDT, YYEEEE. This chain's CDR3 is CASSLRGGAFF. In DNA form, the CDR3 reads TGTGCCAGCAGCTTACGGGGAGGAGCTTTCTTT. The full variable domain, in which reference TRBV5-6 and TRBJ1-1 provide the parts outside the CDR3, is DAGVTQSPTHLIKTRGQQVTLRCSPKSGHDTVSWYQQALGQGPQFIFQYYEEEERQRGNFPDRFSGHQFPNYSSELNVNALLLGDSALYLCASSLRGGAFFGQGTRLTVV.

The J gene is TRBJ2-7, the V gene TRBV11-2; D may be TRBD1 (6 bases). The V gene's germline CDR1 is SGHAT and CDR2 FQNNGV. The V end lost 5 bases, the J end lost 3 bases, and 14 bases lay between the germline ends. This CDR3 contains 14 residues. This CDR3 reads CASSRADSNYEQYF. In DNA form, the CDR3 reads TGTGCCAGCAGCCGCGCGGACAGTAACTACGAGCAGTACTTC.

This clone occurred once. The rearrangement joins TRBV5-1 to TRBJ2-7; TRBD2 aligns across 13 bases. V lost 4 bases and J lost 7; bases outside the gene matches: 11. The CDR3 is 16 residues long. CDR1 and CDR2 (germline): SGHRS, YFSETQ. CDR3 in amino acids: CASSQGLAGAQGEQYF. The DNA of the CDR3 is TGCGCCAGCAGCCAAGGACTAGCGGGAGCCCAAGGGGAGCAGTACTTC.

The chain carries TRBV2 and TRBJ2-1; the match to TRBD1 covers 8 bases. This CDR3 region has 12 residues. J gave up 9 bases and V 6 bases, and 4 bases lay outside the gene matches. The germline V gene encodes CDR1 SNHLY and CDR2 FYNNEI. CDR3 bases: TGTGCCAGCAGAGGGACAGGTAGTGAGCAGTTCTTC. Protein sequence: CASRGTGSEQFF.

The chain links TRBV11-1 to TRBJ2-7; possible D gene TRBD2, 6 bases. The germline V gene has CDR1 SGHAT and CDR2 FQDESV (reference sequence). This CDR3 has 15 amino acids. V was clipped by 5 bases and J by 1 base, with 15 bases between them. CDR3 region: CASSLRDRKSYEQYF. CDR3 in DNA: TGTGCCAGCAGCCTGCGGGACCGAAAGTCCTACGAGCAGTACTTC.

A few counts support this clone. V usage is TRBV27 and J usage is TRBJ2-7, with TRBD2 identical over 10 bases. Germline CDR1 MNHEY, CDR2 SMNVEV (reference sequence). The CDR3 is 14 amino acids. The J segment lost 4 bases and the V segment lost 6 bases, leaving 6 bases of the junction unmatched. The CDR3 loop is CASSLSGGIYEQYF. DNA for the CDR3: TGTGCCAGCAGCCTTAGCGGGGGGATTTACGAGCAGTACTTC.

The chain combines TRBV6-6 with TRBJ2-7; TRBD2 aligns across 8 bases. Germline V gene lookup returns CDR1 MNHNY and CDR2 SVGAGI (reference sequence). V was clipped by 8 bases and J by 0 bases; unmatched bases: 12. This CDR3 spans 16 amino acids. CDR3 amino acids: CASYGGGTSGSYEQYF. DNA for the CDR3: TGTGCCAGCTACGGCGGGGGAACTAGCGGCTCCTACGAGCAGTACTTC.

This chain links TRBV2 with TRBJ2-5; TRBD1 might be the D (5 bases). Trimming stripped 7 bases from V and 5 bases from J, with 11 bases between. The CDR3 totals 12 residues. Per germline, CDR1 SNHLY and CDR2 FYNNEI. Here the CDR3 DNA reads TGTGCCAGCAAGCTCAGGGTCGAGACCCAGTACTTC. Amino acid sequence: CASKLRVETQYF.

V and J are TRBV5-1 and TRBJ2-4; 10 bases agree with TRBD1. Germline CDR1 SGHRS, CDR2 YFSETQ. The trim removed 4 bases at V and 3 bases at J, leaving 4 bases unmatched. The CDR3 totals 15 residues. This CDR3 is CASSPGTGDKNIQYF. CDR3 sequence (DNA): TGCGCCAGCAGCCCCGGGACAGGGGACAAAAACATTCAGTACTTC.

This chain uses TRBV9 with TRBJ1-3, with 8 nucleotides matching TRBD1. Germline-derived CDR1 and CDR2 are SGDLS and YYNGEE. Losses at the gene ends were 0 bases for V and 3 bases for J; bases not matched to a gene: 5. The CDR3 loop spans 16 amino acids. The DNA of the CDR3 is TGTGCCAGCAGCGTAGGCCAGGGGGCTTTTGGAAACACCATATATTTT. The encoded protein is CASSVGQGAFGNTIYF.

The chain is built from TRBV6-6 and TRBJ1-5; possible D gene TRBD1, 5 bases. The CDR3 is 15 amino acids. Trimming removed 8 bases at V and 2 bases at J, with 16 bases between. Germline-derived CDR1 and CDR2 are MNHNY and SVGAGI (reference sequence). CDR3 sequence reads: CASLPGGRGNQPQHF. DNA of the CDR3: TGTGCCAGCCTCCCGGGGGGGAGGGGCAATCAGCCCCAGCATTTT.

This clone showed up just a few times. This chain joins TRBV6-6 and TRBJ2-1; 12 nucleotides align to TRBD2. The germline V gene has CDR1 MNHNY and CDR2 SVGAGI (reference sequence). The CDR3 sequence is 15 residues long. Trimming took 4 bases from V and 4 from J; bases not matched to a gene: 2. The chain's CDR3 is CASSLLAGGYNEQFF. CDR3 bases: TGTGCCAGCAGTTTGCTAGCGGGAGGGTACAATGAGCAGTTCTTC.

V and J are TRBV5-4 and TRBJ2-2; no reliable D call. The CDR3 covers 16 residues. CDR1 is SGHNT and CDR2 is YYREEE in the germline V gene (reference sequence). The V gene lost 4 bases and the J gene lost 2 bases, with 15 bases spanning the gap. The CDR3 nucleotides read TGTGCCAGCAGCGCCCTGGTAGGGTCCAACACCGGGGAGCTGTTTTTT. This sequence encodes CASSALVGSNTGELFF.

The chain couples TRBV10-3 to TRBJ2-7; TRBD1 aligns across 8 bases. CDR1 is ENHRY, CDR2 SYGVKD, per germline. Unmatched junction bases numbered 10, after V lost 3 bases and J lost 3 bases. This CDR3 is built from 16 residues. The CDR3 here is CAISDEDRVEVYEQYF. The CDR3 DNA follows: TGTGCCATCAGTGACGAGGACAGGGTCGAGGTCTACGAGCAGTACTTC.

This clone was detected only a few times. This chain links TRBV5-1 with TRBJ2-7; D uncertain. V lost 0 bases and J lost 4, with 8 bases in between. From germline, CDR1 is SGHRS and CDR2 YFSETQ. The CDR3 is made up of 13 amino acids. CDR3 protein: CASSLASEYEQYF. The DNA of the CDR3 is TGCGCCAGCAGCTTGGCCTCGGAGTACGAGCAGTACTTC.

The rearrangement joins TRBV29-1 to TRBJ1-1; no reliable D call. V lost 7 bases to trimming and J lost 1 base, with 13 bases between them. CDR1 and CDR2 from the germline V gene are SQVTM and ANQGSEA. This CDR3 contains 13 residues. CDR3 nucleotides: TGCAGCGCCGCGGCGGGAACGAACACTGAAGCTTTCTTT. Its translation: CSAAAGTNTEAFF.

The chain's CDR3 is CASSLEIGNEQYF. The CDR3, as DNA: TGTGCCAGCAGCTTAGAAATAGGGAACGAGCAGTACTTC. This chain uses TRBV11-2 with TRBJ2-7; D gene uncertain. The V gene lost 0 bases and the J gene lost 5 bases, with 8 bases spanning the gap. Germline values: CDR1 SGHAT, CDR2 FQNNGV. CDR3 length equals 13 residues.

The gene calls are TRBV6-6 and TRBJ2-7; D might be TRBD1 or TRBD2, each matching 5 bases. Trimming took off 0 bases at V and 5 bases at J, with 11 bases between the two ends. Germline lookup yields CDR1 MNHNY and CDR2 SVGAGI (reference sequence). This CDR3 spans 14 amino acids. The CDR3 is CASSYSTAADEQYF. The CDR3, as DNA: TGTGCCAGCAGTTACTCGACAGCGGCGGACGAGCAGTACTTC.